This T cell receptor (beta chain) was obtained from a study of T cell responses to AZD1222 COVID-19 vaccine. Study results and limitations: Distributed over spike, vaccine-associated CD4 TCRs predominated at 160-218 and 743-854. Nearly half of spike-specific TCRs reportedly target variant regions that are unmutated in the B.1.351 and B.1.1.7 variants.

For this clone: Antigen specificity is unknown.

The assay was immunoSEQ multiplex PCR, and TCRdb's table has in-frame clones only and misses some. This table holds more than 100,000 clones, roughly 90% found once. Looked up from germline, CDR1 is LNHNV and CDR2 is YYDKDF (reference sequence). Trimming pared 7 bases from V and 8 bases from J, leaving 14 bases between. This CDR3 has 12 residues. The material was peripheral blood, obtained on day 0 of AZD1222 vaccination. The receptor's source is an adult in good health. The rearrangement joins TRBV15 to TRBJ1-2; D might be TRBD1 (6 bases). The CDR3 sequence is CATTGGGGGYTF. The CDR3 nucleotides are TGTGCCACCACTGGGGGCGGGGGAGGCTACACCTTC.